Given below is one T cell receptor (beta chain) in context. The sample is drawn from a study of cytomegalovirus exposure and HLA in healthy donors. Study details: Earlier findings included about 120 million unique TCR beta sequences obtained from about 179 million T cells.

The germline V gene encodes CDR1 SGHRS and CDR2 YFSETQ. After removal of 3 bases from V and 0 bases from J, the junction contained 4 bases not matched to a gene. The CDR3 extends over 16 amino acids. The primer mix had 60 Vbeta and 13 Jbeta primers. Sequencing was performed with immunoSEQ multiplex PCR; in TCRdb, only in-frame clones are kept and a portion is missing. The sample includes 150,000 to 200,000 clones, roughly 80% of them seen just once. Input material: PBMCs. The chain joins TRBV5-1 to TRBJ2-1; 9 bases align to TRBD1. The receptor was isolated from a man in his forties or fifties in good health and CMV-seropositive. The CDR3 here is CASSSGQGSSYNEQFF. CDR3 sequence (DNA): TGCGCCAGCAGCTCAGGACAGGGGAGCTCCTACAATGAGCAGTTCTTC.